This is a list of T cell receptor beta chains from one sample in a study of blood T cell repertoires in COVID-19. Here immunoSEQ multiplex PCR was the method, and the copy in TCRdb shows in-frame clones only, minus some. In the table there are about 250,000 clones, nearly 85% of which are singletons. Sequenced: peripheral blood. These receptors were taken from a human donor in a cohort sampled during active COVID-19. CDR3s leave out the opening cysteine and the closing phenylalanine or tryptophan.

v_gene,CDR3aa
TRBV5-1,ASTQPGQTYEQY
TRBV11-3,ASSLRGYNSPLH
TRBV24-1,ATSEAGVLQETQY
TRBV4-1,ASSLTGNEKLF
TRBV12-3/TRBV12-4,ASKRPELYEQY
TRBV2,ATRQGLNTIY
TRBV2,ASREEETQY
TRBV2,ASLRGRETQY
TRBV29-1,SVVSGGDEQF
TRBV7-9,ASGLRLAGELF
TRBV6-5,ASSKLGQVNSPLH
TRBV2,ASRPTGATGELF
TRBV30,AWSRGQPPDTQY
TRBV24-1,ATSDSRDFLYNEQF
TRBV11-2,ASSFSPMGGDTEAF
TRBV19,ASSTYRDKNTEAF
TRBV15,ATSRETGFTDEQF
TRBV24-1,ATSRQGGKETQY
TRBV28,ASSLRQGVGSPLH
TRBV27,ASSSRVGGELF